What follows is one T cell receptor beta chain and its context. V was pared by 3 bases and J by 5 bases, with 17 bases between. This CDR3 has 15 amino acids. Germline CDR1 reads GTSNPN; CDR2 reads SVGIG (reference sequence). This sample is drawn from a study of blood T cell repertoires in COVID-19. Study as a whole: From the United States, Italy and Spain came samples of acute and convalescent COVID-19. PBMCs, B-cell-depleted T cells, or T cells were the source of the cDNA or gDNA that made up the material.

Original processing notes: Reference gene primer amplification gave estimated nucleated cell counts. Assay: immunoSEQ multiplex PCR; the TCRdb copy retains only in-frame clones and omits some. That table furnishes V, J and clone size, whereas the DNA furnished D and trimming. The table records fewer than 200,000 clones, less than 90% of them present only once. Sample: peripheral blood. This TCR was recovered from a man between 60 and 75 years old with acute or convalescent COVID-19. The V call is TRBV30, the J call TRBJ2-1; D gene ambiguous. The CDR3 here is CAWSTSRNYNNEQFF. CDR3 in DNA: TGTGCCTGGAGCACCAGCCGGAACTACAACAATGAGCAGTTCTTC.